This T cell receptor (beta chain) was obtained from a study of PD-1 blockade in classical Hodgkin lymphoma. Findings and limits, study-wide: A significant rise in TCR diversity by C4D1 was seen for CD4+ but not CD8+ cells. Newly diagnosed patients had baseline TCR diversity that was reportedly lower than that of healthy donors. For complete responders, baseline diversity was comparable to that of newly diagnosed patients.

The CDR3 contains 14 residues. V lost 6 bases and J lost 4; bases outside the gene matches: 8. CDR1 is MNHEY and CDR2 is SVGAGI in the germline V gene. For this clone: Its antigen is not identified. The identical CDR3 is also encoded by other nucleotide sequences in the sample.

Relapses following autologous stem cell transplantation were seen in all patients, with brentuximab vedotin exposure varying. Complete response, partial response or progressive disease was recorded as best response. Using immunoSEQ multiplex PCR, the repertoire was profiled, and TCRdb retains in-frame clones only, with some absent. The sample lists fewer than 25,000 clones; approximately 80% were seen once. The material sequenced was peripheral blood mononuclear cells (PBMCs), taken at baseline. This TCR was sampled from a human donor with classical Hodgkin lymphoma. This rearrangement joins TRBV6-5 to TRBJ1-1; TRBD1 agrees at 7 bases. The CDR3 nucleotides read TGTGCCAGCAGAAAAACAGGGGAGGCCACTGAAGCTTTCTTT. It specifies CASRKTGEATEAFF.